Each of the 5 T cell receptor beta chains below was sequenced from the same sample in a study of T cells in women clearing cervical HPV infection. The protocol was immunoSEQ multiplex PCR, while the TCRdb copy is restricted to in-frame clones and leaves out a portion. Its table records 21,000 or so clones. Sequencing was performed on blood buffy coat. Every receptor here comes from a woman aged 18-70 years with a cervical HPV16 infection that either progressed to CIN3+ or cleared (not recorded which).

Regarding this clone: The read terminates 3 residues ahead of where the CDR3 ends, so the germline J gene completes it. V gene TRBV18 combines with J gene TRBJ1-6, with 7 positions matching TRBD1. Germline V gene lookup returns CDR1 KGHSH and CDR2 LQKENI. This CDR3 has 16 residues. The ends lost 4 bases at V and 5 bases at J; junction bases unmatched: 8. The DNA read from the CDR3 is TGTGCCAGCTCACTCACAGGGGCGTTAAATAATTCACCC. Translating it yields CASSLTGALNNSP. The full CDR3 is CASSLTGALNNSPLHF.

With regard to this clone: The read falls 3 residues short of the CDR3 end, and the missing part is taken from the germline J gene. This chain joins TRBV12-3 or TRBV12-4 and TRBJ2-2, with a tentative D call TRBD1 (6 bases). V lost 4 bases to trimming and J lost 3 bases, with 15 bases between them. The CDR3 has 16 residues. CDR3 DNA (partial): TGTGCCAGCAGTTGGCACAGGGAGTTATACACCGGGGAG. It is translated as CASSWHRELYTGE. The entire CDR3 protein is CASSWHRELYTGELFF.

On this clone: The read ends 3 residues early relative to the CDR3; the germline J gene fills the gap. The rearrangement joins TRBV20-1 to TRBJ1-2; possible D gene TRBD1, 6 bases. Germline V gives CDR1 DFQATT, CDR2 SNEGSKA (reference sequence). The CDR3 sequence is 14 residues long. Incomplete CDR3 DNA: TGCAGTGCTAGAGATCAGGGGCTACGTCAGGGC. This gives the protein CSARDQGLRQG. The entire CDR3 is CSARDQGLRQGYTF.

On this clone: Read data end 3 residues before the CDR3 end; the end is taken from the germline J gene. This chain uses TRBV5-1 with TRBJ1-4; D call uncertain. Germline CDR1 reads SGHRS; CDR2 reads YFSETQ. This CDR3 has 14 amino acids. V lost 3 bases, J lost 0 bases, and 6 bases lay in between. CDR3 bases read: TGCGCCAGCAGCTCAACTACAACTAATGAAAAA. Translating gives CASSSTTTNEK. The CDR3 as a whole reads CASSSTTTNEKLFF.

Of note for this clone: From the germline J gene comes the end of the CDR3, since the read stops 3 residues before it. The rearrangement links TRBV19 to TRBJ2-3; 10 bases map to TRBD1. From germline, CDR1 is LNHDA and CDR2 SQIVND (reference sequence). V trimming: 4 bases; J trimming: 2 bases; junction bases outside the gene matches: 12. The length of the CDR3 is 18 residues. CDR3 residues: CASSTLVPGQGNTDTQYF. The CDR3 DNA, read in part, is TGTGCCAGTAGTACCCTCGTCCCGGGACAGGGGAACACAGATACG. The variable domain in full, with the rest retrieved from reference TRBV19 and TRBJ2-3, is DGGITQSPKYLFRKEGQNVTLSCEQNLNHDAMYWYRQDPGQGLRLIYYSQIVNDFQKGDIAEGYSVSREKKESFPLTVTSAQKNPTAFYLCASSTLVPGQGNTDTQYFGPGTRLTVL.